This section outlines one T cell receptor beta chain sequence together with its context. The target of this receptor is not known. Per-nucleotide qualities are absent, and no much larger clonotype sits a single base away. CDR1 SGHRS and CDR2 YFSETQ are derived from the germline V gene. Measured from the cysteine to the phenylalanine, the CDR3 is 16 residues long. Only the CDR3 region is kept as DNA, spanning 48 bases read in frame from base 1. From V the trimming removes 4 bases and from J it removes 4 bases, while the gene matches leave 13 bases of the junction unaccounted for. This entry is derived from a study of T cell responses to AZD1222 COVID-19 vaccine listed by TCRdb under 2021. General notes on the study: AZD1222 recipients given second doses at about 4 weeks or at about 12 weeks were pooled, since spike-specific TCR depth and breadth were not found to differ between the two schedules. TCR sequencing was performed for about 240 trial participants, of whom 200 to 220 were given two doses of AZD1222 and around 25 were given two doses of MenACWY control vaccine. Enrollment into the trials was organized by age into subgroups of 18-55, 56-69 and 70-plus years, and those subgroups contained approximately 150, 30 and 60 TCR-sequenced participants, respectively. Findings and caveats that apply to the study as a whole: In the small 56-69-year group, the increase in depth fell short of significance, most likely because of low power. No day 14 peak-response samples were available, so repertoires were characterized only after the peak T cell response. Conclusions about previously exposed vaccinees are limited, since just six or seven AZD1222 recipients were seropositive for SARS-CoV-2 at baseline. Participants were mostly white British, with more females than males. The authors suggested clonal diversity may have been underestimated. After two AZD1222 doses, both the breadth and the depth of spike-specific TCRs were significantly higher than at day 0 and than in MenACWY recipients. Epitopes outside the regions mutated in the B.1.351 and B.1.1.7 variants were reportedly recognized by nearly half of the unique spike-specific TCRs. The whole spike protein was spanned by vaccine-associated CD4 TCRs, and dominant responses were seen in regions 160-218 and 743-854.

The CDR3 regions of human TCRbeta chains were subjected to immunosequencing. As for the original processing: Repertoire TCRs were matched against a reference library of SARS-CoV-2-specific TCRs generated with the MIRA antigen-specificity platform. Breadth was defined as the fraction of unique TCRs that were SARS-CoV-2-associated. Depth was defined as the fraction of total T cells that were SARS-CoV-2-associated. Each spike-specific TCR was assigned to its reactive spike region and to a CD4 or CD8 class using the MIRA data. Log10-transformed breadth and depth values were compared by one-way ANOVA with Sidak's multiple comparisons tests. Not all clones reach the TCRdb copy of this immuneACCESS table, which keeps in-frame sequences only. Checked studies attribute under half of the gap to unresolved V genes and leave the rest unexplained. That table supplies the V and J calls and clone size; D and trimming were determined from the DNA. Present in this sample are some 140,000 clones, approximately 93% of which were seen just once. Of the sample, roughly 0.87% falls within the top ten clones.

The time point label corresponds to: baseline before first vaccination. The vaccinee samples were drawn from two UK trials, COV001 and COV002, one of which was a single-blind randomized controlled phase 2/3 trial testing AZD1222 (ChAdOx1 nCoV-19) in healthy adults. Trial participant PBMC samples were collected at day 0 and day 28 after the second dose for TCRbeta chain sequencing. This clonotype originated in an adult in good health. This specimen was peripheral blood, taken on day 0 of AZD1222 vaccination. The sequence joins TRBV5-1 to TRBJ1-1; 7 bases in between match TRBD1. The CDR3 loop reads CASSPRTGGVSTEAFF. In nucleotide form, the sequence is TGCGCCAGCAGCCCCCGGACAGGTGGTGTGAGCACTGAAGCTTTCTTT.